These 11 T cell receptor beta chains were sequenced from one sample in a study of CD8 T cells in Susac syndrome. Reverse transcription of roughly 0.5 to 1 ug RNA was carried out with random hexamers. TCRdb re-called the immunoSEQ multiplex PCR reads with MiXCR, one entry per CDR3 protein. The top ten clones hold 0.25% to 0.3% of a sample with 95,000 to 150,000 distinct CDR3 sequences, roughly 94% of them seen once. Sequenced sample: CD8+ T cells from PBMCs. The receptors stem from a human donor with Susac syndrome.

V gene TRBV15 combines with J gene TRBJ2-1; no definite D call. The CDR3 runs to 14 residues. V lost 1 base, J lost 8 bases, and 12 bases lay in between. Germline loops: CDR1 LNHNV, CDR2 YYDKDF (reference sequence). The CDR3 is CATSRVAVRDEQFF. DNA of the CDR3: TGTGCCACCAGCAGAGTGGCAGTTCGGGATGAGCAGTTCTTC.

This clonotype was detected only once. The gene calls are TRBV2 and TRBJ2-1; 7 bases are shared with TRBD1. CDR1 SNHLY and CDR2 FYNNEI come from the germline V gene. V gave up 7 bases and J gave up 4 bases; unmatched junction bases: 7. The CDR3 covers 14 residues. The CDR3 is CASIWQGVYNEQFF. DNA for the CDR3: TGTGCCAGCATATGGCAGGGGGTTTACAATGAGCAGTTCTTC.

A few counts support this clonotype. This chain links TRBV6-2 or TRBV6-3 with TRBJ2-3, with D perhaps matching TRBD1 (6 bases). Germline V gene lookup returns CDR1 MNHEY and CDR2 SVGEGT. The length of the CDR3 is 17 residues. Between the trimmed V and J ends, which lost 5 bases and 0 bases, there was a span of 18 bases. The CDR3 spells CASSILGTSSSTDTQYF. CDR3 nucleotide sequence: TGTGCCAGCAGTATCTTAGGGACATCGAGTAGCACAGATACGCAGTATTTT.

The chain joins TRBV19 to TRBJ2-5; 15 bases fit TRBD2. V was clipped by 6 bases and J by 4 bases; unmatched bases: 6. The CDR3 runs 16 residues. The germline V gene has CDR1 LNHDA and CDR2 SQIVND (reference sequence). CDR3 protein: CASSAGTSGGPETQYF. The CDR3 DNA is TGTGCCAGTAGCGCCGGGACTAGCGGGGGGCCAGAGACCCAGTACTTC.

The chain combines TRBV5-5 with TRBJ2-7; 12 bases line up with TRBD2. V was clipped by 2 bases and J by 4 bases; unmatched bases: 4. Germline V lookup: CDR1 SGHKS, CDR2 YYEKEE (reference sequence). The CDR3 sequence is 15 residues long. CDR3 DNA: TGTGCCAGCAGCTTTCTCCTAGCGGGGGGGTACGAGCAGTACTTC. Translating it yields CASSFLLAGGYEQYF.

In DNA form, the CDR3 reads TGTGCCAGCAATGCCGGACAGGTAGTAGAGACCCAGTACTTC. Translated, it gives CASNAGQVVETQYF. V usage is TRBV9 and J usage is TRBJ2-5; TRBD1 agrees at 7 bases. Germline CDR1 and CDR2: SGDLS and YYNGEE. Unmatched junction bases numbered 9, after V lost 6 bases and J lost 4 bases. The CDR3 covers 14 residues. The variable domain in full, with the rest retrieved from reference TRBV9 and TRBJ2-5, is DSGVTQTPKHLITATGQRVTLRCSPRSGDLSVYWYQQSLDQGLQFLIQYYNGEERAKGNILERFSAQQFPDLHSELNLSSLELGDSALYFCASNAGQVVETQYFGPGTRLLVL.

This chain joins TRBV10-1 and TRBJ2-1, with unresolved D. V shed 2 bases and J shed 1 base, with 12 bases lying between them. This CDR3 has 16 residues. Germline V gene lookup returns CDR1 WNHNN and CDR2 SYGVQD (reference sequence). CDR3 sequence reads: CASSEVGSVSYNEQFF. CDR3 DNA: TGCGCCAGCAGTGAGGTGGGTTCTGTGTCCTACAATGAGCAGTTCTTC.

The V and J genes are TRBV3-1 and TRBJ2-3, with TRBD1 as a possible D gene (6 bases). With 4 bases removed from V and 11 bases from J, the gap between germline ends came to 16 bases. This CDR3 has 13 amino acids. Germline V gives CDR1 LGHDT, CDR2 YNNKEL (reference sequence). CDR3 residues: CASSLSDRRRQYF. The CDR3 DNA reads TGTGCCAGCAGCCTATCCGACAGGCGCAGGCAGTATTTT.

The V and J genes are TRBV7-2 and TRBJ2-1; no clear D. Trimming left V 5 bases short and J 2 bases short, with 13 bases between. From germline, CDR1 is SGHTA and CDR2 FQGNSA. The CDR3 covers 15 residues. The CDR3 DNA reads as TGTGCCAGCAGCCTTGATGGGTCGACCTACAATGAGCAGTTCTTC. Residues: CASSLDGSTYNEQFF.

V and J are TRBV20-1 and TRBJ2-7; TRBD1 or TRBD2 may be the D gene (5 bases each). From germline, CDR1 is DFQATT and CDR2 SNEGSKA (reference sequence). V was shortened by 6 bases and J by 2 bases, with 20 bases between the two germline ends. This CDR3 has 15 amino acids. The CDR3 region is CSAPKGSGAPYEQYF. CDR3 sequence (DNA): TGCAGTGCCCCCAAAGGGTCCGGGGCCCCCTACGAGCAGTACTTC.

The chain links TRBV24-1 to TRBJ2-7; the D is unclear. V shed 4 bases and J shed 6 bases, with 12 bases lying between them. Germline V gene sequence: CDR1 KGHDR, CDR2 SFDVKD. CDR3 size: 13 residues. The CDR3 region is CATSDNGSGEQYF. The DNA of the CDR3 is TGTGCCACCAGTGACAATGGGTCCGGCGAGCAGTACTTC.